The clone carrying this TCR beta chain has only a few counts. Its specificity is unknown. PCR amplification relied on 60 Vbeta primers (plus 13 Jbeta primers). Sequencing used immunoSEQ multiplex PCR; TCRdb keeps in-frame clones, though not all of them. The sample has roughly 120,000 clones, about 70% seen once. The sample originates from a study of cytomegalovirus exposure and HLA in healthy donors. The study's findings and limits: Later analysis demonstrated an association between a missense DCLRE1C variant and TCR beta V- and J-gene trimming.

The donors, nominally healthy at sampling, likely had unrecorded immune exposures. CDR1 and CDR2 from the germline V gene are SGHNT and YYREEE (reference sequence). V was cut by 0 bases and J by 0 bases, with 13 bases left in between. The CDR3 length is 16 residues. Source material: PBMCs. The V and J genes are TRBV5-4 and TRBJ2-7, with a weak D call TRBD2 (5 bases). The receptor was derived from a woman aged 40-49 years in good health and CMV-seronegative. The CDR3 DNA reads TGTGCCAGCAGCTTGGGTGCGAAAGGGAGCTCCTACGAGCAGTACTTC. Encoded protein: CASSLGAKGSSYEQYF.